These 9 T cell receptor beta chains were sequenced from one sample in a study of cytotoxic CD8 clonotypes in ibrutinib-treated CLL. The method was immunoSEQ multiplex PCR; TCRdb's version includes in-frame clones alone and lacks a portion of them. The data show 150,000 or so clones, with roughly 86% seen just once and about 2% held by the top ten. This specimen was PBMCs, taken after 12 months of ibrutinib treatment. The receptors originated from a human donor with chronic lymphocytic leukemia.

This clone was counted only a few times. The chain uses TRBV5-1 and TRBJ1-5, with D possibly being TRBD1 (6 bases). Between the trimmed V and J ends, which lost 2 bases and 16 bases, there was a span of 16 bases. The CDR3 has 12 amino acids. In germline, CDR1 is SGHRS, CDR2 YFSETQ. The CDR3 DNA reads as TGCGCCAGCAGCTTAGGAATGACAGGAGAACATTTT. Translation: CASSLGMTGEHF.

The chain joins TRBV6-5 to TRBJ2-3; TRBD2 is a possible D gene (7 bases). Trimming cost V 0 bases and J 7 bases, with 17 bases left between them. Germline V gene sequence: CDR1 MNHEY, CDR2 SVGAGI. This CDR3 is 16 amino acids long. CDR3 nucleotide sequence: TGTGCCAGCAGTTACTCGGCGGGGGCCGGACGTTATACGCAGTATTTT. Protein sequence: CASSYSAGAGRYTQYF.

The chain is built from TRBV29-1 and TRBJ2-1, with 10 bases lining up with TRBD2. The CDR3 is 15 amino acids. Germline CDR1 SQVTM, CDR2 ANQGSEA. J was trimmed by 4 bases and V by 3 bases; bases with no gene match: 6. CDR3 nucleotides: TGCAGCGTTGACAGCGGGAGGGCTCTTTACAATGAGCAGTTCTTC. Translation: CSVDSGRALYNEQFF.

This clone ranks as large (0.1 to 1%). The V and J genes are TRBV5-1 and TRBJ1-1, with D perhaps TRBD1 (5 bases). Between the trimmed V and J ends, which lost 5 bases and 5 bases, there was a span of 10 bases. The CDR3 runs 12 residues. CDR1 and CDR2 from the germline V gene are SGHRS and YFSETQ. The DNA for the CDR3 is TGCGCCAGCAGGGACCCAGGGACTGAAGCTTTCTTT. The encoded protein is CASRDPGTEAFF. Full variable domain (outside the CDR3, taken from reference TRBV5-1 and TRBJ1-1): KAGVTQTPRYLIKTRGQQVTLSCSPISGHRSVSWYQQTPGQGLQFLFEYFSETQRNKGNFPGRFSGRQFSNSRSEMNVSTLELGDSALYLCASRDPGTEAFFGQGTRLTVV.

The J gene is TRBJ2-1, the V gene TRBV6-1, with TRBD2 as a possible D gene (6 bases). This CDR3 has 15 residues. Per germline, CDR1 MNHNS and CDR2 SASEGT. Trimming took 2 bases from V and 3 from J, leaving 11 bases between them. The CDR3 here is CASSELGGVYNEQFF. The CDR3 DNA reads TGTGCCAGCAGTGAACTCGGCGGGGTCTACAATGAGCAGTTCTTC.

The V gene is TRBV4-2, the J gene TRBJ2-5; D ambiguous. Germline values: CDR1 LGHNA, CDR2 YNFKEQ. The V and J ends lost 0 bases and 5 bases respectively, with 7 bases between them. CDR3 length: 13 amino acids. The CDR3 DNA sequence: TGTGCCAGCAGCCAAGAACTGGATGAGACCCAGTACTTC. Translation: CASSQELDETQYF.

V gene TRBV11-3 combines with J gene TRBJ1-1; 8 bases are a match to TRBD1. The germline V gene has CDR1 SGHNT and CDR2 YENEEA. V was clipped by 4 bases and J by 4 bases; unmatched bases: 5. This CDR3 comprises 14 residues. As DNA, the CDR3 is TGTGCCAGCAGCTCCCAGGGGGCTGGCACTGAAGCTTTCTTT. Residues: CASSSQGAGTEAFF.

A single count supports this clone. The chain is built from TRBV18 and TRBJ1-3, with D possibly TRBD1 on 6 matching bases. Germline assignment: CDR1 KGHSH and CDR2 LQKENI. V gave up 3 bases and J gave up 5 bases, with 14 bases separating them. This CDR3 region has 15 residues. In DNA form, the CDR3 reads TGTGCCAGCTCACCTCCTGGCAGGGGCCGAAACACCATATATTTT. This translates into CASSPPGRGRNTIYF.

The V gene is TRBV5-5, the J gene TRBJ1-5; no firm D call. The CDR3 contains 15 residues. Germline V CDR1 and CDR2: SGHKS, YYEKEE (reference sequence). The V end lost 0 bases, the J end lost 2 bases, and 9 bases lay between the germline ends. The CDR3 here is CASSLGGPGNQPQHF. CDR3 DNA: TGTGCCAGCAGCTTGGGAGGACCAGGCAATCAGCCCCAGCATTTT.